This T cell receptor beta chain was obtained from a study of T cell responses to AZD1222 COVID-19 vaccine. This CDR3 is 16 amino acids long. In germline, CDR1 is MNHEY, CDR2 SVGAGI. Trimming took 2 bases from V and 0 from J, leaving 13 bases between them. Assay used: immunoSEQ multiplex PCR; TCRdb lists only in-frame clones, some missing. Of 95,000 to 150,000 clones listed, approximately 90% are singletons. The chain has TRBV6-5 and TRBJ1-2, with TRBD1 as a possible D gene (6 bases). Sequencing used peripheral blood, obtained on day 0 of AZD1222 vaccination. This clonotype was obtained from an adult in good health. CDR3 sequence reads: CASSYRTQGPNYGYTF. CDR3 nucleotides: TGTGCCAGCAGTTACAGGACACAGGGCCCTAACTATGGCTACACCTTC.